Listed below are T cell receptor beta chains from one sample, sequenced in a study of cytomegalovirus exposure and HLA in healthy donors. The assay was immunoSEQ multiplex PCR, and TCRdb's table has in-frame clones only and misses some. The table records a few hundred thousand clones, around 80% of them present only once. The sample was PBMCs. The receptors were gathered from a woman aged 55-75 years in good health and CMV-seropositive. Each CDR3 is given with its conserved first and last residue. The order of the fields is CDR3 DNA, CDR3 protein, V gene, J gene, CDR3 length, D gene, clone size. The D gene is left open where the match is weak. Clone size appears in some rows only: once, few, many, or a class for an expanded clone.

CDR3nt: TGTGCCAGCAGCCAAGAAGCCGGGGTGTCTGGAAACACCATATATTTT; CDR3aa: CASSQEAGVSGNTIYF; v_gene: TRBV4-2; j_gene: TRBJ1-3; len: 16; d_gene: NA; abundance: NA
CDR3nt: TGTGCCAGCAGTGAGCAGGGGAGCGGGGAGCTGTTTTTT; CDR3aa: CASSEQGSGELFF; v_gene: TRBV2; j_gene: TRBJ2-2; len: 13; d_gene: NA; abundance: NA
CDR3nt: TGCGCCAGCAGCCTATACAGGGATAATCAGCCCCAGCATTTT; CDR3aa: CASSLYRDNQPQHF; v_gene: TRBV4-1; j_gene: TRBJ1-5; len: 14; d_gene: NA; abundance: many
CDR3nt: TGTGCCAGCAGCTCAGAAGAAGCTTTCTTT; CDR3aa: CASSSEEAFF; v_gene: TRBV7-2; j_gene: TRBJ1-1; len: 10; d_gene: NA; abundance: NA
CDR3nt: TGTGCCAGCAGACTCCAGGGTTATTCACCCCTCCACTTT; CDR3aa: CASRLQGYSPLHF; v_gene: TRBV6-5; j_gene: TRBJ1-6; len: 13; d_gene: NA; abundance: NA
CDR3nt: TGTGCCAGCAGCGCCAGCGGTCTAGCCCTCCACTTT; CDR3aa: CASSASGLALHF; v_gene: TRBV9; j_gene: TRBJ1-6; len: 12; d_gene: NA; abundance: NA
CDR3nt: TGTGCCAGCAGCTTAGCGGGGGGACTAGAGACCCAGTACTTC; CDR3aa: CASSLAGGLETQYF; v_gene: TRBV7-2; j_gene: TRBJ2-5; len: 14; d_gene: NA; abundance: once
CDR3nt: TGTGCCAGCAGCTTCCTCGGGGCAGGGGGTTATGGCGAGCAGTTCTTC; CDR3aa: CASSFLGAGGYGEQFF; v_gene: TRBV5-6; j_gene: TRBJ2-1; len: 16; d_gene: TRBD1; abundance: NA
CDR3nt: TGCAGTGCAAGGGGGGACAGCCAAGAGACCCAGTACTTC; CDR3aa: CSARGDSQETQYF; v_gene: TRBV29-1; j_gene: TRBJ2-5; len: 13; d_gene: NA; abundance: once
CDR3nt: TGTGCCAGTACGGACAGTTACTATGGCTACACCTTC; CDR3aa: CASTDSYYGYTF; v_gene: TRBV19; j_gene: TRBJ1-2; len: 12; d_gene: NA; abundance: once
CDR3nt: TGCAGTGCTTCGATCAGGGGAACCCAGTACTTC; CDR3aa: CSASIRGTQYF; v_gene: TRBV20-1; j_gene: TRBJ2-5; len: 11; d_gene: NA; abundance: NA
CDR3nt: TGTGCCAGCAGCTTAGTAACGGGGGGCACAGATACGCAGTATTTT; CDR3aa: CASSLVTGGTDTQYF; v_gene: TRBV13; j_gene: TRBJ2-3; len: 15; d_gene: NA; abundance: NA
CDR3nt: TGTGCCAGCAGCCGGAGGACCAATCAGCCCCAGCATTTT; CDR3aa: CASSRRTNQPQHF; v_gene: TRBV2; j_gene: TRBJ1-5; len: 13; d_gene: NA; abundance: NA
CDR3nt: TGTGCCAGCAGCCCAACAGGGGTCGGCGAGCAGTACTTC; CDR3aa: CASSPTGVGEQYF; v_gene: TRBV5-6; j_gene: TRBJ2-7; len: 13; d_gene: TRBD1; abundance: NA
CDR3nt: TGTGCCAGCAGCCAGGTTCATAGGGGGCGCGACACTGAAGCTTTCTTT; CDR3aa: CASSQVHRGRDTEAFF; v_gene: TRBV7-2; j_gene: TRBJ1-1; len: 16; d_gene: TRBD1; abundance: NA
CDR3nt: TGTGCCAGTAGTGCCTATTGGGGCGCGGAGCAGCCCCAGCATTTT; CDR3aa: CASSAYWGAEQPQHF; v_gene: TRBV19; j_gene: TRBJ1-5; len: 15; d_gene: NA; abundance: NA
CDR3nt: TGTGCCAGCAGTTTATCGGGGGCAGGGCTGGGTACTGAAGCTTTCTTT; CDR3aa: CASSLSGAGLGTEAFF; v_gene: TRBV27; j_gene: TRBJ1-1; len: 16; d_gene: NA; abundance: few
CDR3nt: TGTGCCAGCACCTACCGGGACAAGTATGGCTACACCTTC; CDR3aa: CASTYRDKYGYTF; v_gene: TRBV11-2; j_gene: TRBJ1-2; len: 13; d_gene: NA; abundance: NA
CDR3nt: TGTGCCAGCAGCCAAGATTATGGGCAGAATCAGCCCCAGCATTTT; CDR3aa: CASSQDYGQNQPQHF; v_gene: TRBV4-2; j_gene: TRBJ1-5; len: 15; d_gene: NA; abundance: NA
CDR3nt: TGTGCCAGCAGCGCCCTGAGGGGCAGGGGATTAATGAACACTGAAGCTTTCTTT; CDR3aa: CASSALRGRGLMNTEAFF; v_gene: TRBV9; j_gene: TRBJ1-1; len: 18; d_gene: NA; abundance: NA
CDR3nt: TGCGCCAGCAGCCCGCGACTAGCGGGGACTCCAGATACGCAGTATTTT; CDR3aa: CASSPRLAGTPDTQYF; v_gene: TRBV4-3; j_gene: TRBJ2-3; len: 16; d_gene: TRBD2; abundance: NA
CDR3nt: TGTGCCAGCAGTGCGGGACAGGGTTCTCTTGGCTACACCTTC; CDR3aa: CASSAGQGSLGYTF; v_gene: TRBV2; j_gene: TRBJ1-2; len: 14; d_gene: TRBD1; abundance: NA
CDR3nt: TGTGCCACCTCGACTGGACAGGCCACAGATACGCAGTATTTT; CDR3aa: CATSTGQATDTQYF; v_gene: TRBV5-8; j_gene: TRBJ2-3; len: 14; d_gene: TRBD1; abundance: NA
CDR3nt: TGTGCCTGGCAACTGGGACAGGGTTCCTACAATGAGCAGTTCTTC; CDR3aa: CAWQLGQGSYNEQFF; v_gene: TRBV30; j_gene: TRBJ2-1; len: 15; d_gene: TRBD1; abundance: NA
CDR3nt: TGTGCCACCAGCCCGGGACAGGGGGTGGAAGAGACCCAGTACTTC; CDR3aa: CATSPGQGVEETQYF; v_gene: TRBV15; j_gene: TRBJ2-5; len: 15; d_gene: TRBD1; abundance: NA
CDR3nt: TGTGCCAGCAGCCAAGGGCAGGACTATGGCTACACCTTC; CDR3aa: CASSQGQDYGYTF; v_gene: TRBV14; j_gene: TRBJ1-2; len: 13; d_gene: NA; abundance: few
CDR3nt: TGTGCCTGGAGTACCAGGACAGGGGGCGAGCAGTACTTC; CDR3aa: CAWSTRTGGEQYF; v_gene: TRBV30; j_gene: TRBJ2-7; len: 13; d_gene: TRBD1; abundance: NA
CDR3nt: TGCGCCAGCAGCCAAGATGGACAGATAGCTAACTATGGCTACACCTTC; CDR3aa: CASSQDGQIANYGYTF; v_gene: TRBV4-1; j_gene: TRBJ1-2; len: 16; d_gene: NA; abundance: NA
CDR3nt: TGTGCCAGCAGCTTTCTAAACACCGGGGAGCTGTTTTTT; CDR3aa: CASSFLNTGELFF; v_gene: TRBV7-2; j_gene: TRBJ2-2; len: 13; d_gene: NA; abundance: NA
CDR3nt: TGCAGAGGGGGGGGGAACACTGAAGCTTTCTTT; CDR3aa: CRGGGNTEAFF; v_gene: TRBV20-1; j_gene: TRBJ1-1; len: 11; d_gene: NA; abundance: once
CDR3nt: TGTGCCAGCCTCTTAGGGGGGGCGGGTCAGCCCCAGCATTTT; CDR3aa: CASLLGGAGQPQHF; v_gene: TRBV2; j_gene: TRBJ1-5; len: 14; d_gene: NA; abundance: NA